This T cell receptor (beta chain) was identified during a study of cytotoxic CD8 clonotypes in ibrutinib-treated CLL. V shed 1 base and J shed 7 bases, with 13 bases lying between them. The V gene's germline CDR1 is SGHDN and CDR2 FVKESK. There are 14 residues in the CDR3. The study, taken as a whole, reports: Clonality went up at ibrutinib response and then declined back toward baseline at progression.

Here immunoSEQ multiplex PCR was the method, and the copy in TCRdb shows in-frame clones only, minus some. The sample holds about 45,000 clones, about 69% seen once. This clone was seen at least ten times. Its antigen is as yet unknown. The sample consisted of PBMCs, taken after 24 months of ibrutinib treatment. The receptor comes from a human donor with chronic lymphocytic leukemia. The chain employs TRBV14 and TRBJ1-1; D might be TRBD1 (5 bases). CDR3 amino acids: CASSQGGARGEAFF. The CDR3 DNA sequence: TGTGCCAGCAGCCAAGGAGGGGCGCGGGGTGAAGCTTTCTTT.